A single sample gave rise to the 23 T cell receptor beta chains below, sequenced in a study of lymphopenia after photon versus proton radiotherapy. TCRdb keeps only in-frame clones here, not all; method: immunoSEQ multiplex PCR. Of 20,000 to 25,000 clones in the sample, 75% to 90% were seen once. The material was peripheral blood, obtained from a patient treated with photon-based radiotherapy. These receptors came from a man in his 60s with pancreatic cancer.

This chain uses TRBV5-1 with TRBJ2-7; D possibly uses TRBD1 or TRBD2 (6 bases each). V lost 3 bases and J 0 bases, leaving 13 bases between the germline ends. Germline CDR1 SGHRS, CDR2 YFSETQ. This CDR3 contains 15 residues. The CDR3 nucleotides read TGCGCCAGCAGCTCAACGCGGGACACCTCCTACGAGCAGTACTTC. Translation: CASSSTRDTSYEQYF.

V is TRBV6-1 and J is TRBJ1-1; D is undetermined. Looked up from germline, CDR1 is MNHNS and CDR2 is SASEGT. The CDR3 contains 15 residues. The V and J ends lost 5 bases and 1 base respectively, with 14 bases between them. The CDR3, as DNA: TGTGCCAGCAGTACTCCGTTCAGTGAGAACACTGAAGCTTTCTTT. Protein product: CASSTPFSENTEAFF.

The rearrangement links TRBV6-1 to TRBJ2-7; D might be TRBD1 (5 bases). Germline CDR1 MNHNS, CDR2 SASEGT. This CDR3 has 14 amino acids. The V gene lost 4 bases and the J gene lost 5 bases, with 15 bases spanning the gap. The DNA of the CDR3 is TGTGCCAGCAGTGGGAGACAGTACTTTAACGAGCAGTACTTC. Protein product: CASSGRQYFNEQYF.

J is TRBJ2-1 and V is TRBV6-1; D not resolved. The germline CDR1 and CDR2 sequences are MNHNS and SASEGT. This CDR3 spans 13 amino acids. Trimming took 5 bases from V and 0 from J, leaving 5 bases between them. CDR3: CASSPFSYNEQFF. CDR3 DNA sequence: TGTGCCAGCAGTCCGTTCTCCTACAATGAGCAGTTCTTC.

The rearrangement joins TRBV20-1 to TRBJ2-3; D unclear. CDR3 length: 11 residues. The V end lost 0 bases, the J end lost 7 bases, and 5 bases lay between the germline ends. The germline gives CDR1 DFQATT, CDR2 SNEGSKA (reference sequence). CDR3 residues: CSARDAHTQYF. The CDR3 DNA is TGCAGTGCTAGAGATGCCCATACGCAGTATTTT.

V and J are TRBV30 and TRBJ2-7; D possibly corresponds to TRBD1 (5 bases). The CDR3 extends over 11 amino acids. In germline, CDR1 is GTSNPN, CDR2 SVGIG (reference sequence). Trimming removed 2 bases from V and 13 bases from J, with 15 bases in between. For the CDR3, the DNA is TGTGCCTGGAGTTTCTCAGGGATCATTTACTTC. Translated, it gives CAWSFSGIIYF.

This clone showed up just once. This sequence joins TRBV27 and TRBJ2-7; 8 bases align to TRBD1. Germline CDR1 MNHEY, CDR2 SMNVEV (reference sequence). J was trimmed by 6 bases and V by 5 bases; bases with no gene match: 9. This CDR3 is 14 amino acids long. CDR3 bases: TGTGCCAGCAGTCCCTGGACAGGGAATGTCGAGCAGTACTTC. Translation gives CASSPWTGNVEQYF.

The gene calls are TRBV2 and TRBJ1-4; D unclear. The germline V gene encodes CDR1 SNHLY and CDR2 FYNNEI. Trimming took 7 bases from V and 0 from J, leaving 9 bases between them. CDR3 length equals 14 residues. CDR3 nucleotide sequence: TGTGCCAGCAACAAACACACAACTAATGAAAAACTGTTTTTT. Protein: CASNKHTTNEKLFF.

The chain has TRBV7-6 and TRBJ1-1; D not resolved. The V end was cut by 4 bases, the J end by 2 bases, with 8 bases between. The CDR3 is made up of 13 amino acids. CDR1 is SGHVS, CDR2 FNYEAQ, per germline. CDR3 residues: CASSSRVNTEAFF. The CDR3 region has the DNA TGTGCCAGCAGCTCGAGGGTAAACACTGAAGCTTTCTTT.

V usage is TRBV30 and J usage is TRBJ2-3; no firm D call. Germline CDR1 GTSNPN, CDR2 SVGIG (reference sequence). The CDR3 has 13 residues. V gave up 0 bases and J gave up 4 bases, with 8 bases separating them. The CDR3 protein is CAWSVKGSDTQYF. The CDR3 nucleotides read TGTGCCTGGAGTGTAAAGGGATCAGATACGCAGTATTTT.

V gene TRBV18 combines with J gene TRBJ2-7; the D gene is possibly TRBD2 (5 bases). Germline loops: CDR1 KGHSH, CDR2 LQKENI. The CDR3 runs to 13 residues. V dropped 3 bases and J dropped 5 bases, with 11 bases sitting between them. The CDR3 reads CASSPTVRDEQYF. Written as DNA, the CDR3 is TGTGCCAGCTCACCGACCGTGAGGGACGAGCAGTACTTC.

This rearrangement joins TRBV27 to TRBJ1-2, with a tentative D call TRBD1 (5 bases). The V gene lost 4 bases and the J gene lost 2 bases, with 8 bases spanning the gap. CDR1 and CDR2 (germline): MNHEY, SMNVEV (reference sequence). The CDR3 consists of 13 residues. The CDR3 here is CASSWGPNYGYTF. The CDR3 DNA is TGTGCCAGCAGTTGGGGACCCAACTATGGCTACACCTTC.

CDR3 bases: TGTGCCAGCAGTGACCCCCTTGGGTACGAGCAGTACTTC. Encoded protein: CASSDPLGYEQYF. The chain is built from TRBV6-4 and TRBJ2-7, with D unresolved. CDR3 length: 13 amino acids. Trimming pared 2 bases from V and 4 bases from J, leaving 9 bases between. Germline V gives CDR1 MRHNA, CDR2 SNTAGT.

The chain is built from TRBV19 and TRBJ1-5; no clear D gene. Germline CDR1 is LNHDA and CDR2 is SQIVND (reference sequence). This CDR3 spans 18 amino acids. V lost 4 bases and J 0 bases, leaving 19 bases between the germline ends. This CDR3 reads CASSRRVPRAYSNQPQHF. CDR3 sequence (DNA): TGTGCCAGTAGTAGGAGAGTCCCTAGGGCATATAGCAATCAGCCCCAGCATTTT.

This sequence joins TRBV12-5 and TRBJ2-7; 8 positions agree with TRBD1. V gave up 9 bases and J gave up 0 bases; unmatched junction bases: 10. Germline values: CDR1 LGHNT, CDR2 FRNRAP. CDR3 length equals 15 residues. DNA of the CDR3: TGTGCTAGCAGGGGGCGGGCTAGCAGCTCCTACGAGCAGTACTTC. The encoded protein is CASRGRASSSYEQYF.

CDR3 residues: CASSLEADRELFF. The CDR3 DNA reads as TGTGCCAGCAGCTTAGAGGCAGACAGAGAGCTGTTTTTT. The chain employs TRBV7-8 and TRBJ2-2, with D perhaps TRBD1 (5 bases). Per germline, CDR1 SGHVS and CDR2 FQNEAQ. The CDR3 runs to 13 residues. V lost 1 base and J lost 11, with 11 bases in between.

The V and J genes are TRBV27 and TRBJ2-5, with TRBD2 matching 11 bases. CDR3 length equals 15 residues. Germline V gene sequence: CDR1 MNHEY, CDR2 SMNVEV (reference sequence). Trimming at V came to 6 bases and at J to 3 bases, leaving 6 bases not matched to a gene. The CDR3 region is CASRPTSGGKETQYF. Here the CDR3 DNA reads TGTGCCAGCAGACCCACTAGCGGGGGAAAAGAGACCCAGTACTTC.

This chain links TRBV7-2 with TRBJ2-7; no firm D call. V gave up 6 bases and J gave up 1 base, with 13 bases separating them. CDR1 is SGHTA and CDR2 is FQGNSA in the germline V gene. The CDR3 length is 14 residues. In DNA, the CDR3 is TGTGCCAGCAGAAATAGAATAGTTTCCTACGAGCAGTACTTC. The encoded protein is CASRNRIVSYEQYF.

This clone appeared a few times. The J gene is TRBJ2-7, the V gene TRBV30, with D perhaps TRBD1 (5 bases). The CDR3 has 10 residues. Trimming took 7 bases from V and 4 from J, leaving 8 bases between them. Germline loops: CDR1 GTSNPN, CDR2 SVGIG (reference sequence). Here the CDR3 reads CALGVYEQYF. CDR3 DNA sequence: TGTGCCTTAGGGGTTTACGAGCAGTACTTC.

A few counts support this clone. The chain carries TRBV7-2 and TRBJ2-2; tentatively, D is TRBD1 (6 bases). The germline CDR1 and CDR2 sequences are SGHTA and FQGNSA. V gave up 3 bases and J gave up 6 bases, with 11 bases separating them. The CDR3 covers 14 residues. The CDR3 loop reads CASSFAGAAGELFF. CDR3 nucleotide sequence: TGTGCCAGCAGCTTCGCAGGGGCGGCCGGGGAGCTGTTTTTT.

The chain has TRBV4-1 and TRBJ2-5; TRBD2 aligns across 13 bases. The trim removed 0 bases at V and 2 bases at J, leaving 3 bases unmatched. Germline V gene data show CDR1 as MGHRA and CDR2 as YSYEKL. CDR3 length: 17 residues. The CDR3 is CASSQDTGLAGQETQYF. The CDR3 bases are TGCGCCAGCAGCCAAGATACGGGACTAGCGGGGCAAGAGACCCAGTACTTC.

The chain recombines TRBV5-4 with TRBJ1-1; 8 bases are shared with TRBD1. Trimming cost V 3 bases and J 1 base; bases outside gene matches: 2. The germline CDR1 and CDR2 sequences are SGHNT and YYREEE (reference sequence). This CDR3 has 14 residues. The DNA for the CDR3 is TGTGCCAGCAGCTCCGGACAGGGGAACACTGAAGCTTTCTTT. Translated: CASSSGQGNTEAFF.

The rearrangement links TRBV18 to TRBJ1-2; D unresolved. The V gene's germline CDR1 is KGHSH and CDR2 LQKENI. The CDR3 is made up of 13 amino acids. V was trimmed by 3 bases and J by 8 bases, leaving 13 bases between them. CDR3 sequence: CASSPVTGSGYTF. The CDR3 DNA reads TGTGCCAGCTCACCCGTGACCGGTTCGGGCTACACCTTC.